This T cell receptor (beta chain) was sequenced during a study of CD4+ T cells in melanoma. The V gene's germline CDR1 is LGHNA and CDR2 YSLEER. V trimming: 6 bases; J trimming: 7 bases; junction bases outside the gene matches: 4. The length of the CDR3 is 15 residues. Libraries were prepared by immunoSEQ multiplex PCR; TCRdb keeps only in-frame clonotypes and omits some of them. Of over 100,000 clones in the sample, about nine tenths are singletons; the top ten hold around 3.3%. The V and J genes are TRBV4-3 and TRBJ2-2; TRBD2 aligns across 14 bases. The specimen sequenced was peripheral blood. The source is a human donor with melanoma. This CDR3 is CASRAGLAGVGELFF. The DNA of the CDR3 is TGCGCCAGCAGAGCGGGACTAGCGGGAGTCGGGGAGCTGTTTTTT.